This section outlines one T cell receptor beta chain sequence together with its context. CDR1 and CDR2 (germline): MNHNY, SVGAGI (reference sequence). This CDR3 region has 12 residues. Trimming pared 2 bases from V and 6 bases from J, leaving 7 bases between. These data originate in a study of blood T cell repertoires in COVID-19. Original analysis: Nucleated cell number was recorded as an estimate derived from reference gene primer amplification. The method was immunoSEQ multiplex PCR; TCRdb's version includes in-frame clones alone and lacks a portion of them. D and trimming come from the DNA, and the V and J calls and clone size come from that table. The sample shows about 220,000 clones, around 80% of them seen only once.

This receptor was obtained from a woman in her 70s with acute or convalescent COVID-19. Sequenced: peripheral blood. The chain recombines TRBV6-6 with TRBJ1-2; D unclear. The DNA for the CDR3 is TGTGCCAGCAGTTACGAGGGTAATGGCTACACCTTC. Protein: CASSYEGNGYTF.